The next 8 T cell receptor beta chains were all read from a single sample in a study of OX40 agonist ivuxolimab in advanced cancers. Profiling relied on immunoSEQ multiplex PCR, and the TCRdb table lists in-frame clones only, not all of them. The sample holds 75,000 to 100,000 clones, 90% to 95% seen once. Sequenced material: CD4+ or CD8+ T cells sorted from blood, taken in a trial of the OX40 agonist ivuxolimab. The receptors were sampled from an adult with an advanced solid tumor such as melanoma, head and neck, liver or kidney cancer.

The V gene is TRBV7-9, the J gene TRBJ2-7; 10 bases agree with TRBD1. Trimming cost V 7 bases and J 7 bases; bases outside gene matches: 13. CDR3 length: 15 amino acids. The germline V gene encodes CDR1 SEHNR and CDR2 FQNEAQ (reference sequence). In DNA form, the CDR3 reads TGTGCCAGCACTCTCCCGGGACAGGGGACATGGGAGCAGTACTTC. Residues: CASTLPGQGTWEQYF.

The genes are TRBV11-2 and TRBJ2-2; D perhaps matches TRBD1 (5 bases). The V and J ends lost 2 bases and 0 bases respectively, with 7 bases between them. The CDR3 spans 15 residues. Per the germline V gene, CDR1 is SGHAT and CDR2 is FQNNGV. CDR3 DNA: TGTGCCAGCAGCTTATTACAGGCGAACACCGGGGAGCTGTTTTTT. It yields the protein CASSLLQANTGELFF.

The J gene is TRBJ2-3, the V gene TRBV9; tentative D call: TRBD1 (6 bases). Germline V gene lookup returns CDR1 SGDLS and CDR2 YYNGEE. Trimming removed 6 bases from V and 0 bases from J, with 11 bases in between. The CDR3 spans 14 residues. The CDR3 coding sequence is TGTGCCAGCAAAACAGGGCCAAGCACAGATACGCAGTATTTT. This codes for CASKTGPSTDTQYF.

The V call is TRBV28, the J call TRBJ2-1; 8 bases match TRBD2. The V gene end was trimmed by 8 bases and the J gene end by 0 bases; junction bases not matched to a gene: 6. CDR3 length: 15 residues. From germline, CDR1 is MDHEN and CDR2 SYDVKM. The DNA of the CDR3 is TGTGCCAGCGGAATAGCGGGAAGCTCCTACAATGAGCAGTTCTTC. It yields the protein CASGIAGSSYNEQFF. The full variable domain, in which reference TRBV28 and TRBJ2-1 provide the parts outside the CDR3, is DVKVTQSSRYLVKRTGEKVFLECVQDMDHENMFWYRQDPGLGLRLIYFSYDVKMKEKGDIPEGYSVSREKKERFSLILESASTNQTSMYLCASGIAGSSYNEQFFGPGTRLTVL.

This clone has just one count. This chain links TRBV18 with TRBJ1-2; weak D call: TRBD1 (6 bases). Germline CDR1 reads KGHSH; CDR2 reads LQKENI. V was trimmed by 0 bases and J by 8 bases, leaving 13 bases between them. The CDR3 spans 14 residues. The CDR3 here is CASSPPREGVGYTF. DNA for the CDR3: TGTGCCAGCTCACCACCGCGAGAGGGGGTAGGCTACACCTTC.

V and J are TRBV7-2 and TRBJ2-5; 8 nucleotides align to TRBD1. This CDR3 region has 14 residues. The germline V gene encodes CDR1 SGHTA and CDR2 FQGNSA. J was trimmed by 4 bases and V by 0 bases; bases with no gene match: 1. The CDR3 is CASSLATGGETQYF. In DNA, the CDR3 is TGTGCCAGCAGCTTAGCTACAGGGGGAGAGACCCAGTACTTC.

This chain joins TRBV18 and TRBJ2-5; D assignment may be TRBD1 or TRBD2 (5 bases each). With the DNA end fitting TRBJ2-7 better, the J assignment may be wrong. The CDR3 is 14 amino acids. Germline-derived CDR1 and CDR2 are KGHSH and LQKENI. CDR3: CASSQMQGRNEQYF. The DNA of the CDR3 is TGTGCCAGCTCACAAATGCAGGGACGGAACGAGCAGTACTTC.

The count of this clone is one. V usage is TRBV6-1 and J usage is TRBJ2-3, with 7 bases aligning to TRBD1. The CDR3 covers 15 residues. The J segment lost 0 bases and the V segment lost 7 bases, leaving 7 bases of the junction unmatched. Germline V gene lookup returns CDR1 MNHNS and CDR2 SASEGT. The CDR3 reads CASNEGGLSTDTQYF. The CDR3 region has the DNA TGTGCCAGCAACGAAGGGGGCCTGAGCACAGATACGCAGTATTTT.